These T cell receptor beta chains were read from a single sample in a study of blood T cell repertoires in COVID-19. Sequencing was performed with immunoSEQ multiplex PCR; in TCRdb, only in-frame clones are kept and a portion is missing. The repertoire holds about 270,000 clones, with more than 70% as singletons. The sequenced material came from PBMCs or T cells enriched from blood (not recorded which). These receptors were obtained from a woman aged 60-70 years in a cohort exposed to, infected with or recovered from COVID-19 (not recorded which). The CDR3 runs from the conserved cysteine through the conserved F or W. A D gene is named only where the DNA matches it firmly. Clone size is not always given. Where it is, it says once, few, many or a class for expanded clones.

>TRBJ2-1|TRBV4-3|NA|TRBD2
CASSQGLAGVLNEQFF
TGCGCCAGCAGCCAAGGCCTAGCGGGAGTCCTCAATGAGCAGTTCTTC
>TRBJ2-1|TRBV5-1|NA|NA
CASRLDLGTGYGEQFF
TGCGCCAGCAGGTTGGACCTCGGAACAGGGTACGGTGAGCAGTTCTTC
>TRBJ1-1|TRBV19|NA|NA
CASSIGHRARGTEAFF
TGTGCCAGTAGTATAGGACACCGTGCCCGGGGCACTGAAGCTTTCTTT
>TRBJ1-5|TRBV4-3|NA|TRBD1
CASSPDRGDGNQPQHF
TGCGCCAGCAGCCCTGACAGGGGGGACGGCAATCAGCCCCAGCATTTT
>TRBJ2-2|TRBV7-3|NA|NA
CASSSHGGVGELFF
TGTGCCAGCAGCTCACACGGGGGAGTTGGGGAGCTGTTTTTT
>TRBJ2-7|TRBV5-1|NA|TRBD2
CASSLVSSGRYYEQYF
TGCGCCAGCAGCTTGGTTTCTAGCGGGAGGTACTACGAGCAGTACTTC
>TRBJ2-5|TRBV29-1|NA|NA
CSVEGFPESDRNKETQYF
TGCAGCGTTGAAGGTTTCCCAGAATCGGACAGAAACAAAGAGACCCAGTACTTC
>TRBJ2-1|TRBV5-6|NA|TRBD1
CASSYSGTGDYNEQFF
TGTGCCAGCAGCTACTCCGGGACAGGCGATTACAATGAGCAGTTCTTC
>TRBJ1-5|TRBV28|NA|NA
CASRKQVGNVRNQPQHF
TGTGCCAGCAGGAAACAGGTAGGAAATGTCCGCAATCAGCCCCAGCATTTT
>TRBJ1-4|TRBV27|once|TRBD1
CASSNRGGEKLFF
TGTGCCAGCAGTAACAGGGGCGGAGAAAAACTGTTTTTT
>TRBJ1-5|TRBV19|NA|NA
CATREGSYQPQHF
TGTGCCACCCGGGAGGGGAGCTATCAGCCCCAGCATTTT
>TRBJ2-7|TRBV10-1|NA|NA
CASSESPSVDEQYF
TGCGCCAGCAGTGAGTCCCCTAGCGTGGACGAGCAGTACTTC
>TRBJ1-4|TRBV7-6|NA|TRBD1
CASSSGQAVGKLFF
TGTGCCAGCAGCTCCGGACAGGCCGTAGGAAAACTGTTTTTT
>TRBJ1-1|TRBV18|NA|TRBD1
CASSRGQQNTEAFF
TGTGCCAGCTCACGGGGACAGCAGAACACTGAAGCTTTCTTT
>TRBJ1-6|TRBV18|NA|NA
CASSPQDRASSYNSPLHF
TGTGCCAGCTCACCACAAGACAGAGCGAGCTCCTATAATTCACCCCTCCACTTT
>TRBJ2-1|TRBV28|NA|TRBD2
CASSPPGTSGGSYNEQFF
TGTGCCAGCAGTCCCCCAGGGACTAGCGGGGGCTCCTACAATGAGCAGTTCTTC
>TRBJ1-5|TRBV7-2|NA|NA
CASSPAPQGRGQPQHF
TGTGCCAGCAGCCCCGCCCCACAGGGTCGAGGCCAGCCCCAGCATTTT
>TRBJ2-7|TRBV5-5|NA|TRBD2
CASSLVPSGTYEQYF
TGTGCCAGCAGCTTGGTGCCTAGCGGGACCTACGAGCAGTACTTC
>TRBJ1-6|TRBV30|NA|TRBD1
CAWSAMGTGGPIYNSPLHF
TGTGCCTGGAGTGCCATGGGGACAGGGGGCCCGATCTATAATTCACCCCTCCACTTT
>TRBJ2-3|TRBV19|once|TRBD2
CASSGFVAGGRDTQYF
TGTGCCAGTAGTGGGTTCGTAGCGGGAGGAAGAGATACGCAGTATTTT
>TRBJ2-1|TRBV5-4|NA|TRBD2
CASSGSGSGIDEQFF
TGTGCCAGCAGCGGGAGCGGGAGTGGTATTGATGAGCAGTTCTTC
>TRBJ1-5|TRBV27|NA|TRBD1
CASSSGTGEGQPQHF
TGTGCCAGCAGTTCAGGGACAGGGGAAGGGCAGCCCCAGCATTTT
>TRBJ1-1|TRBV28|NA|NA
CASSYRAVNTEAFF
TGTGCCAGCAGTTACAGGGCAGTGAACACTGAAGCTTTCTTT
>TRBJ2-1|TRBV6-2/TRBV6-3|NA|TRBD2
CASSWRTSGYGEQFF
TGTGCCAGCAGTTGGCGGACTAGCGGGTATGGTGAGCAGTTCTTC
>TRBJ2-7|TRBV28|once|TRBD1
CASSLPVPGQGSYEQYF
TGTGCCAGCAGTTTACCCGTCCCGGGACAGGGTAGTTACGAGCAGTACTTC
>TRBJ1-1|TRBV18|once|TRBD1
CASSPGQGRIDTEAFF
TGTGCCAGCTCACCGGGACAGGGGAGAATTGACACTGAAGCTTTCTTT
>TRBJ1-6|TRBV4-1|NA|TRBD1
CASSQAETGSSYNSPLHF
TGCGCCAGCAGCCAAGCGGAGACAGGGAGCTCCTATAATTCACCCCTCCACTTT
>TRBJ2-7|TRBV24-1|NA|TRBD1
CATSEGLPDRGYEQYF
TGTGCCACCAGTGAGGGTCTGCCGGACAGGGGGTACGAGCAGTACTTC
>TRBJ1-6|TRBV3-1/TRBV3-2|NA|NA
CASSRSPPGSPLHF
TGTGCCAGCAGCCGTTCACCCCCGGGTTCACCCCTCCACTTT
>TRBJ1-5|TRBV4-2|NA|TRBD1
CASSQDQDRVGNQPQHF
TGTGCCAGCAGCCAAGATCAGGACAGGGTGGGAAATCAGCCCCAGCATTTT
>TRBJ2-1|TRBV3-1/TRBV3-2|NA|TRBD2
CASSQGGGSREQFF
TGTGCCAGCAGCCAAGGAGGCGGGAGCAGAGAGCAGTTCTTC
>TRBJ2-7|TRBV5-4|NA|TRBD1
CASSLPDRPYEQYF
TGTGCCAGCAGCTTGCCGGACAGGCCCTACGAGCAGTACTTC
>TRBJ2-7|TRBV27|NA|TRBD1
CASSFPGTGMGEQYF
TGTGCCAGCAGTTTTCCCGGGACAGGGATGGGCGAGCAGTACTTC
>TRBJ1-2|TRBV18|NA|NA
CASSPREDSNYGYTF
TGTGCCAGCTCACCACGTGAGGACAGCAACTATGGCTACACCTTC
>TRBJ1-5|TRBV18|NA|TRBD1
CASSPATGGRNQPQHF
TGTGCCAGCTCACCAGCGACAGGGGGGAGAAATCAGCCCCAGCATTTT
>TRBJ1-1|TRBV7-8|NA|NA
CASSLELRPPNAFF
TGTGCCAGCAGCTTAGAATTACGCCCCCCTAATGCTTTCTTT
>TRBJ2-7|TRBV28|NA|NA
CASSLWGTSYEQYF
TGTGCCAGCAGTTTATGGGGCACCTCCTACGAGCAGTACTTC
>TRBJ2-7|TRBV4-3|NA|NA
CASSQRTGPYEQYF
TGCGCCAGCAGCCAACGTACAGGGCCCTACGAGCAGTACTTC
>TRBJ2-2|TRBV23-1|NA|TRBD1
CASNKDRGDTGELFF
TGCGCCAGCAATAAGGACAGGGGGGACACCGGGGAGCTGTTTTTT
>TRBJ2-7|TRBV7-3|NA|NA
CASSLKAGPSYEQYF
TGTGCCAGCAGCTTAAAGGCGGGCCCCTCCTACGAGCAGTACTTC
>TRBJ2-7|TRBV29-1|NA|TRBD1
CSVVGGQGTYEQYF
TGCAGCGTTGTGGGAGGACAGGGGACCTACGAGCAGTACTTC
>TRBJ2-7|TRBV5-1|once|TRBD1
CASSLTRTGAYEQYF
TGCGCCAGCAGCTTGACACGAACAGGGGCCTACGAGCAGTACTTC
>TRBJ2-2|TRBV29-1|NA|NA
CSVKRQVNTGELFF
TGCAGCGTTAAAAGACAGGTGAACACCGGGGAGCTGTTTTTT
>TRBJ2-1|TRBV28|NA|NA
CASSLGIGRELYNEQFF
TGTGCCAGCAGTTTAGGGATCGGGCGGGAACTGTACAATGAGCAGTTCTTC
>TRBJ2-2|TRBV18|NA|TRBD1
CASSTTGDPGELFF
TGTGCCAGCTCGACGACAGGGGATCCCGGGGAGCTGTTTTTT
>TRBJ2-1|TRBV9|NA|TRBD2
CASSVVAGGNHEQFF
TGTGCCAGCAGCGTAGTTGCGGGAGGTAACCATGAGCAGTTCTTC
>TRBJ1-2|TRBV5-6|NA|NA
CASSSTALADYGYTF
TGTGCCAGCAGCTCGACAGCCCTGGCGGACTATGGCTACACCTTC
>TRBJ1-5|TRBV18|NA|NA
CASSPLNSNQPQHF
TGTGCCAGCTCACCACTAAACAGTAATCAGCCCCAGCATTTT
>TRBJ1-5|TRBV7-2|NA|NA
CASSLAGRDNQPQHF
TGTGCCAGCAGCTTAGCGGGCAGGGACAATCAGCCCCAGCATTTT
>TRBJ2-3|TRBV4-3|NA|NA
CASSQGSREEDTQYF
TGCGCCAGCAGCCAAGGAAGCAGGGAGGAAGATACGCAGTATTTT
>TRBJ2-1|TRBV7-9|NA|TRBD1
CASSFTGTGHNEQFF
TGTGCCAGCAGTTTCACCGGGACAGGGCACAATGAGCAGTTCTTC